This TCR beta chain is from a study of T cell responses to AZD1222 COVID-19 vaccine (TCRdb year 2021). With regard to the full study: AZD1222 recipients with second doses at about 4 weeks or about 12 weeks were pooled, because spike-specific TCR depth and breadth did not differ between schedules. A total of about 230 trial participants underwent TCR sequencing, of whom about 210 received two doses of AZD1222 and some 25 received two doses of the MenACWY control vaccine. Trial participants were enrolled by age into subgroups of 18-55, 56-69 and 70-plus years, and roughly 150, 30 and 60 TCR-sequenced participants, respectively, were included in these subgroups.

Explained via the paper, the time point label denotes: baseline before first vaccination. The vaccinee samples were drawn from two UK trials, COV001 and COV002, one of which was a single-blind randomized controlled phase 2/3 trial testing AZD1222 (ChAdOx1 nCoV-19) in healthy adults. For TCRbeta chain sequencing, PBMC samples from trial participants were taken at day 0 and at day 28 after the second dose. The CDR3 regions of human TCRbeta chains were analyzed by immunosequencing. Processing in the source paper ran as follows. Repertoire TCRs were checked for matches against a reference library of SARS-CoV-2-specific TCRs that had been generated using the MIRA antigen-specificity platform. Breadth was defined as the fraction of unique TCRs that were SARS-CoV-2-associated. Depth was defined as the fraction of total T cells that were SARS-CoV-2-associated. Using the MIRA data, each spike-specific TCR was mapped to the spike region that the TCR reacts to and placed in a CD4 or CD8 class. Log10-transformed breadth and depth values were compared by one-way ANOVA with Sidak's multiple comparisons tests. This is the immuneACCESS table as TCRdb keeps it, with only in-frame sequences that have V and J called. A part of the clones is gone; compared with another copy, unresolved V genes explain less than half, and the rest is unexplained. V and J calls and clone size are as listed in that table; D and trimming were resolved from the DNA. The sample table lists 120,000 or so clones, roughly 90% of them with a count of one. The ten largest clones represent roughly 1.5% of the sample.

The investigation overall reported the following: Because no day 14 peak-response samples were available, the repertoires could be characterized only after the peak T cell response. Spike-specific TCR breadth and depth rose significantly after two AZD1222 doses compared with day 0 and with MenACWY recipients. The vaccine-associated CD4 TCRs covered the entire spike protein, and the dominant responses fell in regions 160-218 and 743-854. The 56-69-year group was small, and its depth increase did not reach significance, likely because of low power. Conclusions about previously exposed vaccinees were limited because only six or seven AZD1222 recipients were SARS-CoV-2 seropositive at baseline. Participants were mostly white British and included more females than males, and it was suggested by the authors that clonal diversity may have been underestimated. Nearly half of unique spike-specific TCRs reportedly recognized epitopes outside regions mutated in the B.1.351 and B.1.1.7 variants.

The germline ends are 12 bases apart after V is trimmed by 6 bases and J by 5 bases. Its CDR3 holds 12 amino acids, cysteine through phenylalanine. Just the 36-base CDR3 DNA is kept, in frame starting at base 1. In the germline V gene, CDR1 corresponds to SGHRS and CDR2 to YFSETQ. On this clone itself: Its cognate antigen has yet to be identified. The record has no base qualities; no much larger clone is one base away.

The chain is assembled from TRBV5-1 and TRBJ2-7; TRBD1 could be the D gene, as 6 bases match. Sequenced material: peripheral blood, taken on day 0 of AZD1222 vaccination. This clonotype was obtained from an adult in good health. DNA sequence: TGCGCCAGCAAACAAAGGGACAACGAGCAGTACTTC. Its translation is CASKQRDNEQYF.